A single sample gave rise to the 20 T cell receptor beta chains below, sequenced in a study of T cell responses to AZD1222 COVID-19 vaccine. Repertoires were generated with immunoSEQ multiplex PCR, while TCRdb's copy carries only in-frame clones and drops some. The sample holds approximately 150,000 clones, approximately 89% seen once. The material was peripheral blood, obtained 28 days after the second AZD1222 dose. All receptors derive from an adult who received the AZD1222 COVID-19 vaccine.

J is TRBJ2-2 and V is TRBV3-1 (or the pseudogene TRBV3-2); 16 nucleotides match TRBD2. Germline trimming cut 9 bases from V and 7 bases from J; bases unmatched to any gene: 5. Germline assignment: CDR1 LGHDT and CDR2 YNNKEL (reference sequence). The CDR3 totals 15 residues. Written as DNA, the CDR3 is TGTGCCAGTGGGACTAGCGGGGGGGCTGGCGGGGAGCTGTTTTTT. It encodes CASGTSGGAGGELFF.

A remark on this clone: Other nucleotide sequences from this sample produce the same CDR3. The V gene is TRBV3-1 (or the pseudogene TRBV3-2), the J gene TRBJ2-3; D remains ambiguous. The CDR3 runs 11 residues. Germline CDR1 is LGHDT and CDR2 is YNNKEL (reference sequence). The V gene lost 4 bases and the J gene lost 5 bases, with 4 bases spanning the gap. The CDR3 nucleotides are TGTGCCAGCAGCCTAGGAGATACGCAGTATTTT. This translates into CASSLGDTQYF.

This rearrangement joins TRBV14 to TRBJ2-1; TRBD1 matches at 9 bases. The ends lost 3 bases at V and 3 bases at J; junction bases unmatched: 3. This CDR3 has 15 amino acids. CDR1 and CDR2 from the germline V gene are SGHDN and FVKESK. The DNA for the CDR3 is TGTGCCAGCAGCCACCTGACAGGGGGCTACAATGAGCAGTTCTTC. Its protein is CASSHLTGGYNEQFF.

The J gene is TRBJ1-1, the V gene TRBV10-3; the D gene is possibly TRBD1 (5 bases). V was cut by 2 bases and J by 1 base, with 8 bases left in between. The CDR3 contains 14 residues. From germline, CDR1 is ENHRY and CDR2 SYGVKD. The CDR3 DNA sequence: TGTGCCATCAGTGAGGGGGGGTGGAACACTGAAGCTTTCTTT. This encodes CAISEGGWNTEAFF.

This sequence joins TRBV5-5 and TRBJ1-2; the D is unclear. From germline, CDR1 is SGHKS and CDR2 YYEKEE (reference sequence). The V and J ends lost 3 bases and 6 bases respectively, with 9 bases between them. The CDR3 has 12 amino acids. The CDR3 sequence: CASSSTENGYTF. The CDR3 DNA sequence: TGTGCCAGCAGCTCAACAGAGAATGGCTACACCTTC.

The chain recombines TRBV2 with TRBJ2-1, with 10 bases that match TRBD2. This CDR3 is built from 19 residues. The germline gives CDR1 SNHLY, CDR2 FYNNEI. V lost 2 bases to trimming and J lost 0 bases; unmatched junction nucleotides: 10. The CDR3 is CASSELPLAGWSSYNEQFF. CDR3 in DNA: TGTGCCAGCAGTGAACTCCCACTAGCGGGGTGGAGCTCCTACAATGAGCAGTTCTTC. Full variable domain (missing parts from reference TRBV2 and TRBJ2-1): EPEVTQTPSHQVTQMGQEVILRCVPISNHLYFYWYRQILGQKVEFLVSFYNNEISEKSEIFDDQFSVERPDGSNFTLKIRSTKLEDSAMYFCASSELPLAGWSSYNEQFFGPGTRLTVL.

CDR3 amino acids: CASSAPGRRYGYTF. In DNA form, the CDR3 reads TGTGCCAGCAGCGCGCCGGGACGGCGCTATGGCTACACCTTC. The chain joins TRBV9 to TRBJ1-2, with TRBD1 as a possible D gene (5 bases). Per the germline V gene, CDR1 is SGDLS and CDR2 is YYNGEE. The CDR3 is made up of 14 amino acids. Trimming pared 3 bases from V and 4 bases from J, leaving 13 bases between.

The rearrangement uses TRBV7-8 and TRBJ2-7; tentative D call: TRBD1 (5 bases). The CDR3 length is 13 residues. The V and J ends lost 1 base and 3 bases respectively, with 7 bases between them. Germline V gene lookup returns CDR1 SGHVS and CDR2 FQNEAQ. CDR3 DNA: TGTGCCAGCAGCTTAGGACAGAACTACGAGCAGTACTTC. The encoded protein is CASSLGQNYEQYF.

The V gene is TRBV9, the J gene TRBJ2-3; 7 bases are a match to TRBD2. This CDR3 has 15 amino acids. Unmatched junction bases numbered 3, after V lost 0 bases and J lost 2 bases. In germline, CDR1 is SGDLS, CDR2 YYNGEE. DNA for the CDR3: TGTGCCAGCAGCGTAGGTCTAGCGGACACAGATACGCAGTATTTT. This codes for CASSVGLADTDTQYF.

The rearrangement joins TRBV2 to TRBJ1-2; D is uncertain. V gave up 4 bases and J gave up 8 bases, with 20 bases separating them. CDR1 and CDR2 (germline): SNHLY, FYNNEI. The CDR3 has 15 residues. The CDR3 spells CASSGASDVTGGYTF. DNA of the CDR3: TGTGCCAGCAGTGGAGCATCTGATGTCACCGGGGGCTACACCTTC.

The chain carries TRBV28 and TRBJ2-1; 10 nucleotides line up with TRBD2. This CDR3 region has 16 residues. Trimming cost V 8 bases and J 2 bases; bases outside gene matches: 9. Germline V gene data show CDR1 as MDHEN and CDR2 as SYDVKM. The CDR3 sequence: CASPAPSGSPYNEQFF. DNA for the CDR3: TGTGCCAGCCCCGCCCCTAGCGGGAGCCCCTACAATGAGCAGTTCTTC.

The chain has TRBV3-1 (or the pseudogene TRBV3-2) and TRBJ1-4; 10 nucleotides match TRBD1. The germline CDR1 and CDR2 sequences are LGHDT and YNNKEL (reference sequence). This CDR3 has 16 residues. With 0 bases clipped from V and 2 bases from J, the junction kept 0 bases outside the gene matches. CDR3 bases: TGTGCCAGCAGCCAAGAGACAGGGGGCACTAATGAAAAACTGTTTTTT. It yields the protein CASSQETGGTNEKLFF.

The genes are TRBV24-1 and TRBJ2-7; D is uncertain. The V and J ends lost 3 bases and 5 bases respectively, with 10 bases between them. The CDR3 totals 13 residues. Looked up from germline, CDR1 is KGHDR and CDR2 is SFDVKD. The CDR3 region is CATSDASKDEQYF. CDR3 in DNA: TGTGCCACCAGTGATGCGTCGAAGGACGAGCAGTACTTC.

CDR3 DNA sequence: TGCGCCAGCAGCCCAACAGGGAGCTACGAGCAGTACTTC. Translating it yields CASSPTGSYEQYF. V usage is TRBV4-1 and J usage is TRBJ2-7, with a tentative D call TRBD1 (6 bases). This CDR3 has 13 residues. The germline CDR1 and CDR2 sequences are MGHRA and YSYEKL. V was pared by 4 bases and J by 3 bases, with 10 bases between.

The V and J genes are TRBV27 and TRBJ2-7; 9 bases are a match to TRBD2. Trimming took 8 bases from V and 4 from J; bases not matched to a gene: 9. This CDR3 is 14 amino acids long. Germline assignment: CDR1 MNHEY and CDR2 SMNVEV (reference sequence). CDR3: CASGYNSGSYEQYF. Written as DNA, the CDR3 is TGTGCCAGCGGTTATAATAGCGGGAGTTACGAGCAGTACTTC.

V usage is TRBV6-1 and J usage is TRBJ1-2, with no clear D. CDR1 MNHNS and CDR2 SASEGT come from the germline V gene. This CDR3 is built from 18 residues. Between the trimmed V and J ends, which lost 2 bases and 2 bases, there was a span of 21 bases. CDR3 protein: CASSEWAHQPGSNYGYTF. CDR3 bases: TGTGCCAGCAGTGAATGGGCTCATCAACCGGGGAGCAACTATGGCTACACCTTC.

This clone has more than one count but fewer than ten. This chain uses TRBV19 with TRBJ2-1; TRBD2 agrees at 10 bases. The CDR3 runs to 15 residues. The V gene end was trimmed by 10 bases and the J gene end by 1 base; junction bases not matched to a gene: 7. CDR1 is LNHDA, CDR2 SQIVND, per germline (reference sequence). DNA of the CDR3: TGTGCCACCTCAGGGACTAGCGCTTCCTACAATGAGCAGTTCTTC. Protein product: CATSGTSASYNEQFF.

V usage is TRBV5-8 and J usage is TRBJ1-1; D is perhaps TRBD1 (5 bases). The ends were cut back, 4 bases at V and 0 bases at J, with 13 bases in the middle. CDR3 length: 15 amino acids. Germline lookup yields CDR1 SGHTS and CDR2 YDEGEE. Here the CDR3 reads CASSKTQVVNTEAFF. The CDR3, as DNA: TGTGCCAGCAGCAAAACACAGGTTGTGAACACTGAAGCTTTCTTT. Complete variable domain (other parts from reference TRBV5-8 and TRBJ1-1): EAGVTQSPTHLIKTRGQQATLRCSPISGHTSVYWYQQALGLGLQFLLWYDEGEERNRGNFPPRFSGRQFPNYSSELNVNALELEDSALYLCASSKTQVVNTEAFFGQGTRLTVV.

This rearrangement joins TRBV19 to TRBJ1-2, with D perhaps matching TRBD1 (5 bases). The ends were cut back, 1 base at V and 4 bases at J, with 13 bases in the middle. The CDR3 covers 15 residues. The germline V gene encodes CDR1 LNHDA and CDR2 SQIVND (reference sequence). DNA of the CDR3: TGTGCCAGTAGTATAGGGGACGAGGGAGTCTATGGCTACACCTTC. It yields the protein CASSIGDEGVYGYTF.

This sequence joins TRBV12-3 or TRBV12-4 and TRBJ1-5; 7 bases are shared with TRBD1. This CDR3 spans 13 amino acids. The V gene end was trimmed by 8 bases and the J gene end by 6 bases; junction bases not matched to a gene: 7. The CDR3 loop reads CASCDREAQPQHF. CDR3 in DNA: TGTGCCAGCTGCGACAGGGAGGCTCAGCCCCAGCATTTT.